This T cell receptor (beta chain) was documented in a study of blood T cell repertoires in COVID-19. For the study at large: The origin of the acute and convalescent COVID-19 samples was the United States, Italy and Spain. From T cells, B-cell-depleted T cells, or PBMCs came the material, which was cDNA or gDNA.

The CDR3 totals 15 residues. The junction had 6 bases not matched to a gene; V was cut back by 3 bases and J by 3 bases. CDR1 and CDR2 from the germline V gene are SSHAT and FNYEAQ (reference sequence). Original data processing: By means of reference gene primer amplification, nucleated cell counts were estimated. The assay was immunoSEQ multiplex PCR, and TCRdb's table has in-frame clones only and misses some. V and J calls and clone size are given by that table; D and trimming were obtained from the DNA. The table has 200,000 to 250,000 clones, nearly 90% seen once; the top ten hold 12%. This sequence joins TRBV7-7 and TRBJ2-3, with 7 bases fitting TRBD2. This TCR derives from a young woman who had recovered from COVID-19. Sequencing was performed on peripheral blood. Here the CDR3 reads CASSLGLAVTDTQYF. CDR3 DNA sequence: TGTGCCAGCAGCTTGGGGCTAGCGGTAACAGATACGCAGTATTTT.